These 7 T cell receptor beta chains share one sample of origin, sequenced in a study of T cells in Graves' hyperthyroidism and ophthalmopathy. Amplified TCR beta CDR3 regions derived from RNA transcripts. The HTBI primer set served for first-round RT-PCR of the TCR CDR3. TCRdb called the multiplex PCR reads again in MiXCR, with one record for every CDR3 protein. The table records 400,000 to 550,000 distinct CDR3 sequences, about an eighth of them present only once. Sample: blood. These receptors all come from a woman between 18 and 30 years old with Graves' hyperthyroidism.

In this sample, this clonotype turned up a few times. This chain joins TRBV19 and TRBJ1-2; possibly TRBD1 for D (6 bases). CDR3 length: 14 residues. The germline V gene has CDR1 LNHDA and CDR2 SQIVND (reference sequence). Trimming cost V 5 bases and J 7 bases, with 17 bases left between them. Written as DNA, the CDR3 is TGTGCCAGTAGTCCCTGGGAGGGGGTACGTGGCTACACCTTC. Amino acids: CASSPWEGVRGYTF.

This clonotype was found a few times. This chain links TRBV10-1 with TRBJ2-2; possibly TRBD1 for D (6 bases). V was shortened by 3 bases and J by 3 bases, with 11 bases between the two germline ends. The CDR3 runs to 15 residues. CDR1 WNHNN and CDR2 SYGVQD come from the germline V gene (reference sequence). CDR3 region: CASSDPGQHTGELFF. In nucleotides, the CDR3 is TGCGCCAGCAGTGACCCGGGACAACACACCGGGGAGCTGTTTTTT.

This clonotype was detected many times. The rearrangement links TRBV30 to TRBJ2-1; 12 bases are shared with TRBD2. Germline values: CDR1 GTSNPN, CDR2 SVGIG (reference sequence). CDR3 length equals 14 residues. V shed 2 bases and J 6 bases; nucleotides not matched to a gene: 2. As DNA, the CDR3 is TGTGCCTGGAGTACGGGACTAGCGGGCAATGAGCAGTTCTTC. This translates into CAWSTGLAGNEQFF. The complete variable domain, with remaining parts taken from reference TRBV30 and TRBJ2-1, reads SQTIHQWPATLVQPVGSPLSLECTVEGTSNPNLYWYRQAAGRGLQLLFYSVGIGQISSEVPQNLSASRPQDRQFILSSKKLLLSDSGFYLCAWSTGLAGNEQFFGPGTRLTVL.

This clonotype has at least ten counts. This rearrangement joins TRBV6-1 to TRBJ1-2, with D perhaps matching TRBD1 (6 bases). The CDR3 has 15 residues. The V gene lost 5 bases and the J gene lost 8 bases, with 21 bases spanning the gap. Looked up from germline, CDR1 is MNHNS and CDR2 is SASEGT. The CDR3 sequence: CASSFYLGGAQGYTF. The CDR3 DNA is TGTGCCAGCAGTTTTTACCTAGGGGGGGCACAAGGCTACACCTTC.

As DNA, the CDR3 is TGCAGTGCTATTTTTCCGCTAGCGGCCTACAATGAGCAGTTCTTC. Translating it yields CSAIFPLAAYNEQFF. This sequence joins TRBV20-1 and TRBJ2-1; 7 positions match TRBD2. V trimming: 4 bases; J trimming: 2 bases; junction bases outside the gene matches: 8. Germline CDR1 reads DFQATT; CDR2 reads SNEGSKA (reference sequence). The CDR3 is 15 amino acids.

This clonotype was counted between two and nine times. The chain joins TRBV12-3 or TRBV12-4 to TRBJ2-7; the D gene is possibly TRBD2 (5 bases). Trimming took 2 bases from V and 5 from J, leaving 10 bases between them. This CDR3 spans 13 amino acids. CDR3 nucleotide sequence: TGTGCCAGCAGTTTATTAGCCGGGAACGAGCAGTACTTC. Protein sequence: CASSLLAGNEQYF.

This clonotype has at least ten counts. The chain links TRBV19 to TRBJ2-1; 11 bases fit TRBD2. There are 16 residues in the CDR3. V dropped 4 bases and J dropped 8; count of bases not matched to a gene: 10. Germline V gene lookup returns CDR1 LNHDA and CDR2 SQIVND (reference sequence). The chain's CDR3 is CASSTASGRSLDEQFF. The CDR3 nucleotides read TGTGCCAGTAGTACCGCTAGCGGGAGGTCCCTGGATGAGCAGTTCTTC.